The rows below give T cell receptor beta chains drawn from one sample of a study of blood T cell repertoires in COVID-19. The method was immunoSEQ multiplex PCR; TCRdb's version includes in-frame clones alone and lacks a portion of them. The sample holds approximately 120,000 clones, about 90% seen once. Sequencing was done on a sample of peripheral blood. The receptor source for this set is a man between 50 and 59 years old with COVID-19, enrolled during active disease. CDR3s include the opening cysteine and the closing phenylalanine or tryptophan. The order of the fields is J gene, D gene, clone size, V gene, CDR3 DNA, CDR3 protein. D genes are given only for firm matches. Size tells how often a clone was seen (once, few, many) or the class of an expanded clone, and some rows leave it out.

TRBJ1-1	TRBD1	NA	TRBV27	TGTGCCAGCAGTCGGGCGACAGGGGGTGTAAACACTGAAGCTTTCTTT	CASSRATGGVNTEAFF
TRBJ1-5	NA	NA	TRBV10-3	TGTGCCATCAGTGGAGGGGAGGGGGGTCAGCCCCAGCATTTT	CAISGGEGGQPQHF
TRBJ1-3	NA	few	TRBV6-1	TGTGCCAGCAGTGAGGTCGACAGAGGAAACACCATATATTTT	CASSEVDRGNTIYF
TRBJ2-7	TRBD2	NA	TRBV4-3	TGCGCCAGCAGCCAAGAGGGAGGGATCGCCTACGAGCAGTACTTC	CASSQEGGIAYEQYF
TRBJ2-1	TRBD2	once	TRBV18	TGTGCCAGCTCACTTACTAGCGGGAGAGGCAATGAGCAGTTCTTC	CASSLTSGRGNEQFF
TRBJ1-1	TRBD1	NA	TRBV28	TGTGCCAGCATAAGACAGGGGGCCACTGAAGCTTTCTTT	CASIRQGATEAFF
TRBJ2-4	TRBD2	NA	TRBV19	TGTGCCAGTAGTATGTCGGGGGGGAACATTCAGTACTTC	CASSMSGGNIQYF
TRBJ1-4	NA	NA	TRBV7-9	TGTGCCAGCGGAAGTGGAGGGGTTAATGAAAAACTGTTTTTT	CASGSGGVNEKLFF
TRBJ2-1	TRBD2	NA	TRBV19	TGTGCCAGTAGTAGGGACTATGGCTCCTACAATGAGCAGTTCTTC	CASSRDYGSYNEQFF
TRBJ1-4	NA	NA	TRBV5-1	TGCGCCAGCAGCTCGACAGCAACTAATGAAAAACTGTTTTTT	CASSSTATNEKLFF